The clone carrying this T cell receptor (beta chain) was seen many times. TCRdb re-analysed the 5' RACE reads in MiXCR, keeping a single row per CDR3 protein. The data hold approximately 390,000 distinct CDR3 sequences, with roughly 15% observed a single time. The germline CDR1 and CDR2 sequences are SGHRS and YFSETQ. V lost 0 bases to trimming and J lost 8 bases; unmatched junction nucleotides: 1. The CDR3 contains 12 residues. This sample is drawn from a study of T-cell memory formation after mild COVID-19. The clonotype was recovered from a man aged 18 to 29 who had mild COVID-19 (a few samples of this study predate the infection). Cell type and time point are not known. The source material was PBMCs or a T cell subset sorted from them (not recorded which). The chain is built from TRBV5-1 and TRBJ1-1; TRBD1 agrees at 7 bases. CDR3 in amino acids: CASSLGTGEAFF. In nucleotides, the CDR3 is TGCGCCAGCAGCTTGGGGACAGGAGAAGCTTTCTTT.